The 7 T cell receptor beta chains below were found in one sample sequenced in a study of blood T cell repertoires in COVID-19. Profiling relied on immunoSEQ multiplex PCR, and the TCRdb table lists in-frame clones only, not all of them. The sample lists around 63,000 clones, about 80% occurring once. What was sequenced was peripheral blood. Receptor source: a human donor in a cohort sampled during active COVID-19.

This rearrangement joins TRBV7-9 to TRBJ1-1, with D possibly TRBD1 on 6 matching bases. V lost 10 bases, J lost 0 bases, and 15 bases lay in between. The germline V gene encodes CDR1 SEHNR and CDR2 FQNEAQ (reference sequence). This CDR3 has 14 amino acids. CDR3 sequence reads: CAIGTTNLNTEAFF. CDR3 in DNA: TGTGCCATTGGGACAACTAACTTGAACACTGAAGCTTTCTTT. The complete variable domain, with remaining parts taken from reference TRBV7-9 and TRBJ1-1, reads DTGVSQNPRHKITKRGQNVTFRCDPISEHNRLYWYRQTLGQGPEFLTYFQNEAQLEKSRLLSDRFSAERPKGSFSTLEIQRTEQGDSAMYLCAIGTTNLNTEAFFGQGTRLTVV.

The V and J genes are TRBV18 and TRBJ2-2; 11 bases align to TRBD1. The CDR3 loop spans 18 amino acids. V lost 5 bases and J lost 1; bases outside the gene matches: 9. CDR1 is KGHSH, CDR2 LQKENI, per germline. The CDR3 loop reads CASSSLGQGAVNTGELFF. The CDR3 DNA sequence: TGTGCCAGCTCATCCCTAGGACAGGGGGCTGTGAACACCGGGGAGCTGTTTTTT.

The chain links TRBV4-2 to TRBJ1-1; possible D gene TRBD1, 5 bases. Germline V gene data show CDR1 as LGHNA and CDR2 as YNFKEQ. This CDR3 region has 15 residues. V was trimmed by 1 base and J by 3 bases, leaving 12 bases between them. Here the CDR3 reads CASSQGTLRDTEAFF. CDR3 coding DNA: TGTGCCAGCAGCCAAGGGACACTAAGGGACACTGAAGCTTTCTTT.

This chain connects TRBV6-4 to TRBJ2-2; TRBD2 aligns across 8 bases. This CDR3 contains 16 residues. V was clipped by 0 bases and J by 5 bases; unmatched bases: 5. Germline lookup yields CDR1 MRHNA and CDR2 SNTAGT. The CDR3 spells CASSDSFSGKTGELFF. The CDR3 nucleotides are TGTGCCAGCAGTGACTCGTTTAGCGGGAAAACCGGGGAGCTGTTTTTT.

This sequence joins TRBV9 and TRBJ2-1, with D possibly matching TRBD1 (5 bases). V was cut by 0 bases and J by 12 bases, with 13 bases left in between. The germline V gene encodes CDR1 SGDLS and CDR2 YYNGEE. The CDR3 runs 13 residues. The CDR3 loop reads CASSVAWAGPQFF. In DNA form, the CDR3 reads TGTGCCAGCAGCGTAGCTTGGGCAGGGCCGCAGTTCTTC.

This chain connects TRBV6-5 to TRBJ2-7; D gene uncertain. Trimming cost V 5 bases and J 0 bases, with 11 bases left between them. Germline V gene data show CDR1 as MNHEY and CDR2 as SVGAGI. The CDR3 is 14 residues long. CDR3 in DNA: TGTGCCAGCAGTAGATCAGGATACTCCTACGAGCAGTACTTC. It translates to CASSRSGYSYEQYF.

The J gene is TRBJ1-2, the V gene TRBV18; 10 positions match TRBD1. Per germline, CDR1 KGHSH and CDR2 LQKENI. The CDR3 covers 15 residues. Unmatched junction bases numbered 11, after V lost 6 bases and J lost 7 bases. The CDR3 nucleotides read TGTGCCAGCTCCCCCGACCGGACAGGGGGGGGTGGCTACACCTTC. Amino acid sequence: CASSPDRTGGGGYTF.